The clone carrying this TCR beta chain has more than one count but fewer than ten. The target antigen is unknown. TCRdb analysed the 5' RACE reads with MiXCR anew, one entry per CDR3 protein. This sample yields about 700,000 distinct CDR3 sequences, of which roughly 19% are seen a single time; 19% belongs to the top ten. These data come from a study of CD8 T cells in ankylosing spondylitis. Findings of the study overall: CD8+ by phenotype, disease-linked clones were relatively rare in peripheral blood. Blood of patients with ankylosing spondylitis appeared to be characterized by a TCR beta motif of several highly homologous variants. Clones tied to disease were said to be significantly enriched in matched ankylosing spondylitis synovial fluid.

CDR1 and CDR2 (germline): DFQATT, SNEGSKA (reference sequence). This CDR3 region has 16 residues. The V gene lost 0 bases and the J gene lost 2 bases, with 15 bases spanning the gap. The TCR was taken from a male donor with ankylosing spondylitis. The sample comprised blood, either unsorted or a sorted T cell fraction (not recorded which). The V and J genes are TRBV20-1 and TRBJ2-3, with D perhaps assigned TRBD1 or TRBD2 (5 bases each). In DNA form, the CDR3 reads TGCAGTGCTAGAGATTTTTCGAGGGGCAACACAGATACGCAGTATTTT. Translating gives CSARDFSRGNTDTQYF.